The 26 T cell receptor beta chains given below trace back to one sample, sequenced in a study of T cell responses to AZD1222 COVID-19 vaccine. Assay: immunoSEQ multiplex PCR; the TCRdb copy retains only in-frame clones and omits some. The data show 130,000 or so clones, roughly 89% seen once. Here the sequenced sample was peripheral blood, taken on day 0 of MenACWY control vaccination. These receptor sequences come from an adult in good health.

The V call is TRBV7-2, the J call TRBJ2-5; no reliable D call. The CDR3 totals 13 residues. Germline V lookup: CDR1 SGHTA, CDR2 FQGNSA. The germline V and J ends were trimmed by 5 bases and 3 bases, with 10 bases remaining between them. CDR3 DNA sequence: TGTGCCAGCAGCCCCCGACCGGAAGAGACCCAGTACTTC. Translating gives CASSPRPEETQYF.

Comments on this clone: This sample includes further DNA sequences coding for the same CDR3. J is TRBJ1-1 and V is TRBV19; a possible D gene is TRBD1 (5 bases). V was pared by 5 bases and J by 2 bases, with 12 bases between. This CDR3 is built from 14 residues. CDR1 is LNHDA and CDR2 is SQIVND in the germline V gene (reference sequence). The CDR3 sequence: CASSAPGLNTEAFF. The CDR3 DNA follows: TGTGCCAGTAGTGCGCCGGGGCTAAACACTGAAGCTTTCTTT.

The chain is built from TRBV7-6 and TRBJ1-2, with no clear D. Germline lookup yields CDR1 SGHVS and CDR2 FNYEAQ. CDR3 size: 15 residues. Trimming left V 1 base short and J 7 bases short, with 16 bases between. CDR3 in amino acids: CASSLESEGASGYTF. Here the CDR3 DNA reads TGTGCCAGCAGCTTAGAGTCTGAGGGTGCTAGTGGCTACACCTTC.

The genes are TRBV20-1 and TRBJ1-2, with 10 positions matching TRBD1. From germline, CDR1 is DFQATT and CDR2 SNEGSKA (reference sequence). Germline trimming cut 7 bases from V and 8 bases from J; bases unmatched to any gene: 4. The CDR3 has 11 amino acids. The CDR3 here is CSGQGAGGYTF. The CDR3 coding sequence is TGCAGTGGACAGGGGGCAGGAGGCTACACCTTC.

This chain joins TRBV4-1 and TRBJ2-7, with 9 bases matching TRBD1. In germline, CDR1 is MGHRA, CDR2 YSYEKL. The junction had 5 bases not matched to a gene; V was cut back by 3 bases and J by 2 bases. CDR3 length equals 15 residues. CDR3 loop: CASSQLQGAAYEQYF. The DNA for the CDR3 is TGCGCCAGCAGCCAGCTACAGGGGGCAGCCTACGAGCAGTACTTC.

This rearrangement joins TRBV19 to TRBJ1-2, with TRBD1 matching over 7 bases. The CDR3 spans 13 residues. V gave up 5 bases and J gave up 3 bases; unmatched junction bases: 3. CDR1 is LNHDA and CDR2 is SQIVND in the germline V gene (reference sequence). The CDR3 loop is CASSGGTDYGYTF. DNA of the CDR3: TGTGCCAGTAGTGGGGGGACAGACTATGGCTACACCTTC. The whole variable domain, filled in from reference TRBV19 and TRBJ1-2, reads DGGITQSPKYLFRKEGQNVTLSCEQNLNHDAMYWYRQDPGQGLRLIYYSQIVNDFQKGDIAEGYSVSREKKESFPLTVTSAQKNPTAFYLCASSGGTDYGYTFGSGTRLTVV.

The rearrangement joins TRBV14 to TRBJ2-7; D not certain. The germline V gene encodes CDR1 SGHDN and CDR2 FVKESK. V dropped 4 bases and J dropped 0 bases, with 7 bases sitting between them. The CDR3 runs 13 residues. CDR3 bases: TGTGCCAGCAGCCCATTAAACTCCTACGAGCAGTACTTC. It codes for CASSPLNSYEQYF.

The genes are TRBV9 and TRBJ1-6; 11 positions agree with TRBD1. Germline CDR1 SGDLS, CDR2 YYNGEE. The V segment lost 3 bases and the J segment 5 bases; nucleotides outside the gene matches: 1. The CDR3 extends over 15 amino acids. The CDR3 DNA reads as TGTGCCAGCAGCGGGACAGGGGGCGATAATTCACCCCTCCACTTT. Translating gives CASSGTGGDNSPLHF.

This sequence joins TRBV10-1 and TRBJ2-3; 9 bases match TRBD1. The germline gives CDR1 WNHNN, CDR2 SYGVQD (reference sequence). The CDR3 has 14 amino acids. The trim removed 10 bases at V and 5 bases at J, leaving 10 bases unmatched. DNA of the CDR3: TGCGCCACCACGGGGGACAGGGAGGGAGATACGCAGTATTTT. It is translated as CATTGDREGDTQYF.

The chain couples TRBV2 to TRBJ1-1; 8 bases align to TRBD1. Germline V lookup: CDR1 SNHLY, CDR2 FYNNEI. CDR3 size: 13 residues. With V trimmed by 6 bases and J by 4 bases, 4 bases remained unmatched. The CDR3 reads CASSQDRGTEAFF. In DNA, the CDR3 is TGTGCCAGCAGCCAAGACAGGGGCACTGAAGCTTTCTTT.

The chain has TRBV11-2 and TRBJ1-1; D is unclear. Germline assignment: CDR1 SGHAT and CDR2 FQNNGV. The CDR3 is 13 residues long. V lost 5 bases and J 3 bases, leaving 10 bases between the germline ends. CDR3 in amino acids: CASSNQVDTEAFF. For the CDR3, the DNA is TGTGCCAGCAGCAATCAGGTGGACACTGAAGCTTTCTTT.

This chain uses TRBV7-3 with TRBJ2-7; 11 bases fit TRBD2. Trimming cost V 2 bases and J 8 bases; bases outside gene matches: 5. This CDR3 comprises 14 residues. Germline CDR1 is SGHTA and CDR2 is FQGTGA. CDR3 nucleotide sequence: TGTGCCAGCAGCTTAGGTACTAGCGGGAGCAAGCAGTACTTC. It codes for CASSLGTSGSKQYF.

This rearrangement joins TRBV27 to TRBJ1-5; 9 bases are a match to TRBD1. The germline CDR1 and CDR2 sequences are MNHEY and SMNVEV (reference sequence). J lost 5 bases, V lost 5 bases, and 7 bases had no gene match. There are 15 residues in the CDR3. CDR3 nucleotide sequence: TGTGCCAGCAGTCAGGGACAGGGTTGGGATCAGCCCCAGCATTTT. Protein sequence: CASSQGQGWDQPQHF.

The V gene is TRBV12-2, the J gene TRBJ2-1; TRBD2 is the table's D call, not checked against the DNA. TRBV12-2 is assigned pseudogene status. This CDR3 spans 16 amino acids. The CDR3 is CASRLVSSGCYNEQFF. The CDR3 DNA reads as TGTGCAAGTCGCTTAGTTTCTAGCGGTTGCTACAATGAGCAGTTCTTC.

V usage is TRBV12-3 or TRBV12-4 and J usage is TRBJ1-1, with D hard to call. The CDR3 covers 13 residues. The V end lost 3 bases, the J end lost 1 base, and 6 bases lay between the germline ends. CDR3 protein: CASSFVENTEAFF. The CDR3, as DNA: TGTGCCAGCAGTTTTGTGGAGAACACTGAAGCTTTCTTT.

This rearrangement joins TRBV18 to TRBJ2-7, with 12 bases lining up with TRBD2. Trimming at V came to 2 bases and at J to 2 bases, leaving 1 base not matched to a gene. This CDR3 is built from 15 residues. Germline V gene sequence: CDR1 KGHSH, CDR2 LQKENI. CDR3 residues: CASSPSSGGAYEQYF. The CDR3 bases are TGTGCCAGCTCACCATCTAGCGGGGGGGCCTACGAGCAGTACTTC.

The chain couples TRBV7-8 to TRBJ1-6; D remains unclear. The ends were cut back, 5 bases at V and 0 bases at J, with 11 bases in the middle. The length of the CDR3 is 16 residues. In germline, CDR1 is SGHVS, CDR2 FQNEAQ. The chain's CDR3 is CASSPSGGSYNSPLHF. The CDR3 nucleotides read TGTGCCAGCAGCCCATCGGGTGGCTCCTATAATTCACCCCTCCACTTT.

V usage is TRBV13 and J usage is TRBJ1-2; D possibly corresponds to TRBD1 (5 bases). Looked up from germline, CDR1 is PRHDT and CDR2 is FYEKMQ (reference sequence). The ends were cut back, 5 bases at V and 5 bases at J, with 18 bases in the middle. This CDR3 comprises 15 residues. CDR3 nucleotide sequence: TGTGCCAGCAGCCTCCGTGGGGGTATAGGTTATGGCTACACCTTC. As protein: CASSLRGGIGYGYTF.

This clone was seen just once. The chain recombines TRBV28 with TRBJ2-1; 8 positions match TRBD2. Losses at the gene ends were 5 bases for V and 10 bases for J; bases not matched to a gene: 4. The CDR3 length is 12 residues. The germline V gene has CDR1 MDHEN and CDR2 SYDVKM. The CDR3 DNA is TGTGCCAGCAGTAGCGGGAGATTCGAGCAGTTCTTC. Translated: CASSSGRFEQFF.

This chain joins TRBV14 and TRBJ1-6; D unresolved. The CDR3 has 12 amino acids. Germline lookup yields CDR1 SGHDN and CDR2 FVKESK. Between the trimmed V and J ends, which lost 0 bases and 12 bases, there was a span of 6 bases. CDR3 nucleotide sequence: TGTGCCAGCAGCCAAGAAGCAGGACCCCTCCACTTT. This encodes CASSQEAGPLHF.

This clone was seen a handful of times. The gene calls are TRBV4-1 and TRBJ1-5; no reliable D call. V dropped 0 bases and J dropped 7 bases, with 10 bases sitting between them. Looked up from germline, CDR1 is MGHRA and CDR2 is YSYEKL. This CDR3 has 14 residues. The CDR3 DNA is TGCGCCAGCAGCCAAGAGAGGGCCCGGCAGCCCCAGCATTTT. Its translation: CASSQERARQPQHF.

The J gene is TRBJ2-7, the V gene TRBV9; D tentatively reads TRBD1 or TRBD2 (5 bases each). The CDR3 length is 14 residues. Trimming left V 4 bases short and J 1 base short, with 12 bases between. Looked up from germline, CDR1 is SGDLS and CDR2 is YYNGEE. The CDR3 DNA is TGTGCCAGCAGCCGTGGGGGTGGATCCTACGAGCAGTACTTC. Translation gives CASSRGGGSYEQYF. Full variable domain (missing parts from reference TRBV9 and TRBJ2-7): DSGVTQTPKHLITATGQRVTLRCSPRSGDLSVYWYQQSLDQGLQFLIQYYNGEERAKGNILERFSAQQFPDLHSELNLSSLELGDSALYFCASSRGGGSYEQYFGPGTRLTVT.

The chain uses TRBV4-2 and TRBJ2-5, with 12 nucleotides matching TRBD2. The germline V gene has CDR1 LGHNA and CDR2 YNFKEQ. CDR3 length equals 16 residues. The J segment lost 7 bases and the V segment lost 0 bases, leaving 6 bases of the junction unmatched. CDR3 sequence: CASSQDPTSGSTTQYF. In DNA form, the CDR3 reads TGTGCCAGCAGCCAAGATCCGACTAGCGGGAGTACGACCCAGTACTTC.

The chain links TRBV30 to TRBJ1-5, with D maybe TRBD1 (6 bases). V was shortened by 2 bases and J by 3 bases, with 23 bases between the two germline ends. Germline V gene data show CDR1 as GTSNPN and CDR2 as SVGIG (reference sequence). CDR3 length: 18 amino acids. The CDR3 sequence: CAWSRRGGQHSVNQPQHF. DNA for the CDR3: TGTGCCTGGAGTCGCCGGGGGGGCCAACATTCGGTCAATCAGCCCCAGCATTTT.

The chain links TRBV3-1 (or the pseudogene TRBV3-2) to TRBJ2-5; TRBD2 aligns across 7 bases. Per germline, CDR1 LGHDT and CDR2 YNNKEL (reference sequence). This CDR3 region has 15 residues. The junction had 10 bases not matched to a gene; V was cut back by 4 bases and J by 5 bases. The CDR3 region is CASSRSASGGETQYF. Here the CDR3 DNA reads TGTGCCAGCAGCCGAAGCGCCTCCGGGGGGGAGACCCAGTACTTC.

The chain is built from TRBV21-1 and TRBJ2-4. TRBV21-1 constitutes a pseudogene. This CDR3 contains 16 residues. The CDR3 bases are TGTGCCAGCAGCAAACTGGGGGGCTGGGGCAAAAACATTCAGTACTTC. It yields the protein CASSKLGGWGKNIQYF.